The 6 T cell receptor beta chains in this list originate from one sample, sequenced in a study of blood T cell repertoires in COVID-19. Measured with immunoSEQ multiplex PCR; TCRdb has only the in-frame clones, and not every one. The sample holds around 340,000 clones, roughly 86% seen once. Sequencing was carried out using PBMCs or T cells enriched from blood (not recorded which). These receptors originate from a woman aged 30 to 39 who had been exposed to COVID-19.

The sample holds a few counts of this clone. The rearrangement joins TRBV6-2 or TRBV6-3 to TRBJ2-7; D is unresolved. This CDR3 is built from 14 residues. From germline, CDR1 is MNHEY and CDR2 SVGEGT. Trimming removed 6 bases from V and 2 bases from J, with 14 bases in between. The chain's CDR3 is CASSLPTDTYEQYF. CDR3 nucleotide sequence: TGTGCCAGCAGCCTCCCTACAGACACCTACGAGCAGTACTTC.

The chain joins TRBV6-5 to TRBJ2-1; D gene ambiguous. In germline, CDR1 is MNHEY, CDR2 SVGAGI. This CDR3 is built from 14 residues. The V and J ends lost 6 bases and 0 bases respectively, with 9 bases between them. The CDR3 coding sequence is TGTGCCAGCAGCCCCCGAGGCTCCTACAATGAGCAGTTCTTC. It yields the protein CASSPRGSYNEQFF.

This chain connects TRBV3-1 (or the pseudogene TRBV3-2) to TRBJ2-2; TRBD2 matches at 10 bases. The V and J ends lost 1 base and 5 bases, in that order; junction bases with no gene match: 10. There are 18 residues in the CDR3. Germline V gene data show CDR1 as LGHDT and CDR2 as YNNKEL (reference sequence). The CDR3: CASSQAILAGDWTGELFF. CDR3 nucleotides: TGTGCCAGCAGCCAAGCAATCCTAGCGGGAGACTGGACCGGGGAGCTGTTTTTT.

This clone was observed a single time. V is TRBV29-1 and J is TRBJ1-3; 8 bases fit TRBD1. V was clipped by 0 bases and J by 1 base; unmatched bases: 11. The CDR3 is 18 amino acids. Germline-derived CDR1 and CDR2 are SQVTM and ANQGSEA. The CDR3 here is CSVEDDGQGSHSGNTIYF. CDR3 coding DNA: TGCAGCGTTGAAGATGATGGACAGGGAAGCCATTCTGGAAACACCATATATTTT.

V and J are TRBV18 and TRBJ1-6; the D gene is possibly TRBD1 (5 bases). Trimming removed 3 bases from V and 3 bases from J, with 12 bases in between. Germline V lookup: CDR1 KGHSH, CDR2 LQKENI. The CDR3 sequence is 16 residues long. The CDR3 coding sequence is TGTGCCAGCTCACCGCGGGGGGTAGGCTATAATTCACCCCTCCACTTT. It yields the protein CASSPRGVGYNSPLHF.

This chain joins TRBV24-1 and TRBJ2-7, with D possibly TRBD1 on 5 matching bases. Germline-derived CDR1 and CDR2 are KGHDR and SFDVKD. This CDR3 is built from 14 residues. The ends were cut back, 5 bases at V and 1 base at J, with 11 bases in the middle. DNA for the CDR3: TGTGCCACCAGTGTCACCGCAGGGTCCTACGAGCAGTACTTC. Its protein is CATSVTAGSYEQYF.